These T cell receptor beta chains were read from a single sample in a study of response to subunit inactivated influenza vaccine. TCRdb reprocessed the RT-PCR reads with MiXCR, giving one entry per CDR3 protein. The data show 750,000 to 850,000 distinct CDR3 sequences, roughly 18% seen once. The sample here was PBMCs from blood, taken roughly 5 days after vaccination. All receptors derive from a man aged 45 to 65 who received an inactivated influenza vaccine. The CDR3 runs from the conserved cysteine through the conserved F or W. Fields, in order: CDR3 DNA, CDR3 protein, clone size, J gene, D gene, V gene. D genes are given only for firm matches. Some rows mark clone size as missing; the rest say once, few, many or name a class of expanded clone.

cdr3_nt: TGTGCCAGTTCCACTAGCGGGAGGGATGGCACAGATACGCAGTATTTT
cdr3_aa: CASSTSGRDGTDTQYF
clone_size: .
j_call: TRBJ2-3
d_call: TRBD2
v_call: TRBV6-1

cdr3_nt: TGCGCCAGCAGCAAGACAGATTCTTACAATGAGCAGTTCTTC
cdr3_aa: CASSKTDSYNEQFF
clone_size: .
j_call: TRBJ2-1
d_call: .
v_call: TRBV4-3

cdr3_nt: TGCAGTGTCCGCGAGGTTTTTTCCTACGAGCAGTACTTC
cdr3_aa: CSVREVFSYEQYF
clone_size: .
j_call: TRBJ2-7
d_call: .
v_call: TRBV20-1

cdr3_nt: TGCGCCAGCAGCTATACGGCTAGCGGGAGGCGGGACACCGGGGAGCTGTTTTTT
cdr3_aa: CASSYTASGRRDTGELFF
clone_size: .
j_call: TRBJ2-2
d_call: TRBD2
v_call: TRBV5-1

cdr3_nt: TGCAGTGCTCCTGGGGCACGGGCGGTCGAGCAGTACTTC
cdr3_aa: CSAPGARAVEQYF
clone_size: few
j_call: TRBJ2-7
d_call: .
v_call: TRBV20-1

cdr3_nt: TGCGCCAGCAGCCTAAACACCAACTATGGCTACACCTTC
cdr3_aa: CASSLNTNYGYTF
clone_size: .
j_call: TRBJ1-2
d_call: .
v_call: TRBV5-1

cdr3_nt: TGTGCCAGTGAACAGAGCACAGATACGCAGTATTTT
cdr3_aa: CASEQSTDTQYF
clone_size: .
j_call: TRBJ2-3
d_call: .
v_call: TRBV18

cdr3_nt: TGTGCCAGCAGCAGGACAGGGGGCGCCGACACTGAAGCTTTCTTT
cdr3_aa: CASSRTGGADTEAFF
clone_size: few
j_call: TRBJ1-1
d_call: TRBD1
v_call: TRBV7-3

cdr3_nt: TGCAGTGCTAGAGGCCCTCTACAGGGAAGCTCCTATAATTCACCCCTCCACTTT
cdr3_aa: CSARGPLQGSSYNSPLHF
clone_size: .
j_call: TRBJ1-6
d_call: .
v_call: TRBV20-1

cdr3_nt: TGTGCCAGCAGCTCCCTTATTTACCGGGGGCCCTCAGTTACAGATACGCAGTATTTT
cdr3_aa: CASSSLIYRGPSVTDTQYF
clone_size: few
j_call: TRBJ2-3
d_call: .
v_call: TRBV11-2

cdr3_nt: TGCAGTGCTAAGAGCGGGAGAACCCACGAGCAGTACTTC
cdr3_aa: CSAKSGRTHEQYF
clone_size: few
j_call: TRBJ2-7
d_call: TRBD2
v_call: TRBV20-1

cdr3_nt: TGTGCCACATCTCGGGCTAGCGGAGTAGATACGCAGTATTTT
cdr3_aa: CATSRASGVDTQYF
clone_size: .
j_call: TRBJ2-3
d_call: TRBD2
v_call: TRBV3-1

cdr3_nt: TGCAGTGCGGCACCGGGACTAGCAACGGATACGCAGTATTTT
cdr3_aa: CSAAPGLATDTQYF
clone_size: few
j_call: TRBJ2-3
d_call: TRBD2
v_call: TRBV20-1

cdr3_nt: TGTGCCAGCAGCTTAAGGGCTAGCGGTTACAATGAGCAGTTCTTC
cdr3_aa: CASSLRASGYNEQFF
clone_size: .
j_call: TRBJ2-1
d_call: TRBD2
v_call: TRBV7-3

cdr3_nt: TGTGCCAGCTCACCACCGGTCGGGGAAGCTTTCTTT
cdr3_aa: CASSPPVGEAFF
clone_size: .
j_call: TRBJ1-1
d_call: .
v_call: TRBV18

cdr3_nt: TGTGCCAGCAGTGCCTGGGGGGCAGCTAATGAAAAACTGTTTTTT
cdr3_aa: CASSAWGAANEKLFF
clone_size: few
j_call: TRBJ1-4
d_call: .
v_call: TRBV7-2

cdr3_nt: TGCAGTGCCACAGGCTCTAGCGGGAGATATTATAATGAGCAGTTCTTC
cdr3_aa: CSATGSSGRYYNEQFF
clone_size: .
j_call: TRBJ2-1
d_call: TRBD2
v_call: TRBV20-1

cdr3_nt: TGTGCCAGCAGCTTAGAATGGGGAAACACCGGGGAGCTGTTTTTT
cdr3_aa: CASSLEWGNTGELFF
clone_size: .
j_call: TRBJ2-2
d_call: .
v_call: TRBV5-1

cdr3_nt: TGCAGTGCTAGAGATATGCAGGGCACCGGGGAGCTGTTTTTT
cdr3_aa: CSARDMQGTGELFF
clone_size: few
j_call: TRBJ2-2
d_call: .
v_call: TRBV20-1

cdr3_nt: TGTGCCAGCAGCCCTCTCCGGGCGTCCAAATGGGGGCAAGAGACCCAGTACTTC
cdr3_aa: CASSPLRASKWGQETQYF
clone_size: .
j_call: TRBJ2-5
d_call: .
v_call: TRBV11-2

cdr3_nt: TGTGCCAGCAGCCGGGGGTTGGATACGCAGTATTTT
cdr3_aa: CASSRGLDTQYF
clone_size: many
j_call: TRBJ2-3
d_call: .
v_call: TRBV3-1

cdr3_nt: TGTGCCAGCAGCACGACAGGGGGCACCACTGAAGCTTTCTTT
cdr3_aa: CASSTTGGTTEAFF
clone_size: many
j_call: TRBJ1-1
d_call: TRBD1
v_call: TRBV12-3/TRBV12-4

cdr3_nt: TGTGCCAGTAGACCCGGACGGCCAACCGGGGAGCTGTTTTTT
cdr3_aa: CASRPGRPTGELFF
clone_size: .
j_call: TRBJ2-2
d_call: .
v_call: TRBV19

cdr3_nt: TGTGCCAGCAGTTTAACTACCGGGACAGACTTTGGTTACACCTTC
cdr3_aa: CASSLTTGTDFGYTF
clone_size: .
j_call: TRBJ1-2
d_call: TRBD1
v_call: TRBV12-3/TRBV12-4

cdr3_nt: TGCAGTGCTAGGGGACTAGCGGGGGGGCCCAGCTCCTACGAGCAGTACTTC
cdr3_aa: CSARGLAGGPSSYEQYF
clone_size: .
j_call: TRBJ2-7
d_call: TRBD2
v_call: TRBV20-1

cdr3_nt: TGTGCCAGCTCACCCCGCCCGGGATCCTACGAGCAGTACTTC
cdr3_aa: CASSPRPGSYEQYF
clone_size: few
j_call: TRBJ2-7
d_call: .
v_call: TRBV18

cdr3_nt: TGTGCCAGCAGACAGGGTGGCCTGAAGACCCAGTACTTC
cdr3_aa: CASRQGGLKTQYF
clone_size: .
j_call: TRBJ2-5
d_call: .
v_call: TRBV6-1

cdr3_nt: TGTGCCAGCAGTTCCACAGACTACTACGAGCAGTACTTC
cdr3_aa: CASSSTDYYEQYF
clone_size: many
j_call: TRBJ2-7
d_call: .
v_call: TRBV2

cdr3_nt: TGCAGTGCTACTAGCGTATCAGACCCTTACAATGAGCAGTTCTTC
cdr3_aa: CSATSVSDPYNEQFF
clone_size: few
j_call: TRBJ2-1
d_call: .
v_call: TRBV20-1

cdr3_nt: TGTGCCATCCGGGGCACTAGCGGGGCCACAGATACGCAGTATTTT
cdr3_aa: CAIRGTSGATDTQYF
clone_size: .
j_call: TRBJ2-3
d_call: TRBD2
v_call: TRBV10-3

cdr3_nt: TGTGCCAGCTCACGACTACAACAGGGTGCAGAGACCCAGTACTTC
cdr3_aa: CASSRLQQGAETQYF
clone_size: .
j_call: TRBJ2-5
d_call: .
v_call: TRBV18

cdr3_nt: TGCACCACGACTGGGGCCAAAAACATTCAGTACTTC
cdr3_aa: CTTTGAKNIQYF
clone_size: few
j_call: TRBJ2-4
d_call: .
v_call: TRBV20-1

cdr3_nt: TGTGCCAGTAGTATGACATCAGCAGAGACCCAGTACTTC
cdr3_aa: CASSMTSAETQYF
clone_size: few
j_call: TRBJ2-5
d_call: .
v_call: TRBV19

cdr3_nt: TGTGCCAGCAGCCAAGTAAGGGATAGCTCCTACGAGCAGTACTTC
cdr3_aa: CASSQVRDSSYEQYF
clone_size: few
j_call: TRBJ2-7
d_call: .
v_call: TRBV4-2

cdr3_nt: TGTGCCAGCAGTTTTTCCCAGACAGGGAGGACTGAAGCTTTCTTT
cdr3_aa: CASSFSQTGRTEAFF
clone_size: .
j_call: TRBJ1-1
d_call: TRBD1
v_call: TRBV27

cdr3_nt: TGTGCCAGTAGTATTAAAGGGTCGAACACTGAAGCTTTCTTT
cdr3_aa: CASSIKGSNTEAFF
clone_size: .
j_call: TRBJ1-1
d_call: .
v_call: TRBV19

cdr3_nt: TGTGCCAGCAGTTACTCTAGGAGACAGGGGGCTCGAGAGCAGTACTTC
cdr3_aa: CASSYSRRQGAREQYF
clone_size: few
j_call: TRBJ2-7
d_call: TRBD1
v_call: TRBV6-5

cdr3_nt: TGCAGCGTTGACACTTCTGAAGCTTTCTTT
cdr3_aa: CSVDTSEAFF
clone_size: .
j_call: TRBJ1-1
d_call: .
v_call: TRBV29-1

cdr3_nt: TGCAGCGTTGCAGGCTATAGCAATCAGCCCCAGCATTTT
cdr3_aa: CSVAGYSNQPQHF
clone_size: .
j_call: TRBJ1-5
d_call: .
v_call: TRBV29-1

cdr3_nt: TGTGCCAGCAGCAAAAATAGGGGGAGGACCGCCTACGAGCAGTACTTC
cdr3_aa: CASSKNRGRTAYEQYF
clone_size: few
j_call: TRBJ2-7
d_call: .
v_call: TRBV7-9

cdr3_nt: TGCAGTGCTAGAGAAGGCTACACCTTC
cdr3_aa: CSAREGYTF
clone_size: few
j_call: TRBJ1-2
d_call: .
v_call: TRBV20-1

cdr3_nt: TGTGCCAGCAAAGAACAGGGCCTCGATGAGCAGTTCTTC
cdr3_aa: CASKEQGLDEQFF
clone_size: many
j_call: TRBJ2-1
d_call: .
v_call: TRBV12-3/TRBV12-4

cdr3_nt: TGTGCCAGCAGTGAGGGGACTAGCCGTGTGAATGAGCAGTTCTTC
cdr3_aa: CASSEGTSRVNEQFF
clone_size: many
j_call: TRBJ2-1
d_call: TRBD2
v_call: TRBV2

cdr3_nt: TGTGCCAGCAGTGGCAGCGGGGGCCCTTTAAATGAGCAGTTCTTC
cdr3_aa: CASSGSGGPLNEQFF
clone_size: many
j_call: TRBJ2-1
d_call: TRBD2
v_call: TRBV12-3/TRBV12-4

cdr3_nt: TGCGCCAGCAGCTTGGAGGAGGCAGGTCGCAATGGCTACACCTTC
cdr3_aa: CASSLEEAGRNGYTF
clone_size: few
j_call: TRBJ1-2
d_call: .
v_call: TRBV5-1

cdr3_nt: TGTGCCAGCAGCTCAGGGCCCCTTCTGAACACTGAAGCTTTCTTT
cdr3_aa: CASSSGPLLNTEAFF
clone_size: .
j_call: TRBJ1-1
d_call: .
v_call: TRBV7-2

cdr3_nt: TGTGCCAGCAGTCTACTAGCGGGGGTGGGGGAGACCCAGTACTTC
cdr3_aa: CASSLLAGVGETQYF
clone_size: .
j_call: TRBJ2-5
d_call: TRBD2
v_call: TRBV5-5

cdr3_nt: TGCAGCGTTGTGGCTAGTCCCCACAATGAGCAGTTCTTC
cdr3_aa: CSVVASPHNEQFF
clone_size: many
j_call: TRBJ2-1
d_call: .
v_call: TRBV29-1

cdr3_nt: TGCAGTGCTAGAGGATACATAGCGGTACACACAGATACGCAGTATTTT
cdr3_aa: CSARGYIAVHTDTQYF
clone_size: .
j_call: TRBJ2-3
d_call: .
v_call: TRBV20-1

cdr3_nt: TGTGCCAGCAACAGGGAATCCTACGAGCAGTACTTC
cdr3_aa: CASNRESYEQYF
clone_size: .
j_call: TRBJ2-7
d_call: .
v_call: TRBV2

cdr3_nt: TGCGCCAGCAGCTTGGATTCGGCCAGGGGGTTGCAGTACTTC
cdr3_aa: CASSLDSARGLQYF
clone_size: few
j_call: TRBJ2-7
d_call: TRBD1
v_call: TRBV5-1

cdr3_nt: TGTGCCAGCAGCGTAAGACCTGGACTAGCGGGAGTAGATACGCAGTATTTT
cdr3_aa: CASSVRPGLAGVDTQYF
clone_size: few
j_call: TRBJ2-3
d_call: TRBD2
v_call: TRBV7-2

cdr3_nt: TGTGCCAGCAGCGTCGATCCTTTCACCGGGGAGCTGTTTTTT
cdr3_aa: CASSVDPFTGELFF
clone_size: few
j_call: TRBJ2-2
d_call: .
v_call: TRBV9

cdr3_nt: TGCGCCAGCAGCCCAACCGCGGTGACCGGGGAGCTGTTTTTT
cdr3_aa: CASSPTAVTGELFF
clone_size: few
j_call: TRBJ2-2
d_call: .
v_call: TRBV5-1

cdr3_nt: TGTGCCAGCAGCACGGGGCCGGGGATGGGTCACAATGAGCAGTTCTTC
cdr3_aa: CASSTGPGMGHNEQFF
clone_size: .
j_call: TRBJ2-1
d_call: .
v_call: TRBV5-6

cdr3_nt: TGTGCCAGCAGACCTGGGACAGGGGAGGTGGTTCAGCCCCAGCATTTT
cdr3_aa: CASRPGTGEVVQPQHF
clone_size: .
j_call: TRBJ1-5
d_call: TRBD1
v_call: TRBV6-1

cdr3_nt: TGTGCCAGCAGCCAATCGGGGGTCTCCGAGCAGTACTTC
cdr3_aa: CASSQSGVSEQYF
clone_size: few
j_call: TRBJ2-7
d_call: .
v_call: TRBV3-1

cdr3_nt: TGTGCCAGCAGTAAAGGGACAGTTAGCAATCAGCCCCAGCATTTT
cdr3_aa: CASSKGTVSNQPQHF
clone_size: few
j_call: TRBJ1-5
d_call: TRBD1
v_call: TRBV6-1

cdr3_nt: TGTGCCAGCAGCCCCTCCGGGACTCCAAGAGGGACCCAGTACTTC
cdr3_aa: CASSPSGTPRGTQYF
clone_size: few
j_call: TRBJ2-5
d_call: .
v_call: TRBV27

cdr3_nt: TGTGCCAGCAGTGAGGGGTTGAGCTCCTACAATGAGCAGTTCTTC
cdr3_aa: CASSEGLSSYNEQFF
clone_size: many
j_call: TRBJ2-1
d_call: .
v_call: TRBV6-4